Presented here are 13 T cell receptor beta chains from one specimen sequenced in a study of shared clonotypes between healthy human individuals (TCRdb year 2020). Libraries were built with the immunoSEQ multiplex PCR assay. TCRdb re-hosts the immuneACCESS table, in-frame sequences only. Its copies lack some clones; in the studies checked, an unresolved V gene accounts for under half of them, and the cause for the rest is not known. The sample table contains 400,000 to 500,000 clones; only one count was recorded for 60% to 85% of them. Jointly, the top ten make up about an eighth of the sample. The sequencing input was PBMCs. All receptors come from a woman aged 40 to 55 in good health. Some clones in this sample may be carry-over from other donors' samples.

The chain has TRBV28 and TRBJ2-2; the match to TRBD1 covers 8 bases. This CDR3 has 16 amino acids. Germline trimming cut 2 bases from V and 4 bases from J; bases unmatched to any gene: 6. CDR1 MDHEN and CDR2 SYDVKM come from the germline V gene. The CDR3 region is CASSLRTGYGTGELFF. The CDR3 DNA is TGTGCCAGCAGTTTACGGACAGGGTACGGCACCGGGGAGCTGTTTTTT. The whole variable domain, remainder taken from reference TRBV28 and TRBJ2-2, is DVKVTQSSRYLVKRTGEKVFLECVQDMDHENMFWYRQDPGLGLRLIYFSYDVKMKEKGDIPEGYSVSREKKERFSLILESASTNQTSMYLCASSLRTGYGTGELFFGEGSRLTVL.

CDR3 in DNA: TGTGCCAGCAGCTTTGGTTCTCAGAACTACGAGCAGTACTTC. It specifies CASSFGSQNYEQYF. This chain joins TRBV7-6 and TRBJ2-7; the D is unclear. CDR1 is SGHVS and CDR2 is FNYEAQ in the germline V gene. V was cut by 3 bases and J by 3 bases, with 12 bases left in between. The CDR3 contains 14 residues.

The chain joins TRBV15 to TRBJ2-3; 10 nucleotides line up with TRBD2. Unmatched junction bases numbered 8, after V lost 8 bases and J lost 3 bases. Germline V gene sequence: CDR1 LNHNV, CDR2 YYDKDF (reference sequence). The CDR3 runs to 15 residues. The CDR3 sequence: CATPLSGRITDTQYF. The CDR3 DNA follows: TGTGCCACCCCTCTTAGCGGGAGGATTACAGATACGCAGTATTTT.

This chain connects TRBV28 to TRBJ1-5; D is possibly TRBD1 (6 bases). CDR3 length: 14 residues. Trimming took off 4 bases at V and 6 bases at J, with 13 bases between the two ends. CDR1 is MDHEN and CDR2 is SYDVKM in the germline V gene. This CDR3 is CASSSGQWVQPQHF. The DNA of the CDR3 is TGTGCCAGCAGTTCTGGACAGTGGGTTCAGCCCCAGCATTTT.

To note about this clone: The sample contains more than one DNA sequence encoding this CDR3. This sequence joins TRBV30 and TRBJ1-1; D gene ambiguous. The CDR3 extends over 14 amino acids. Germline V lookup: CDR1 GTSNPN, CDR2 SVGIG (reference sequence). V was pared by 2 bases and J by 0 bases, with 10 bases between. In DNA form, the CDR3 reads TGTGCCTGGAGTAGAAGCACCATGAACACTGAAGCTTTCTTT. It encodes CAWSRSTMNTEAFF.

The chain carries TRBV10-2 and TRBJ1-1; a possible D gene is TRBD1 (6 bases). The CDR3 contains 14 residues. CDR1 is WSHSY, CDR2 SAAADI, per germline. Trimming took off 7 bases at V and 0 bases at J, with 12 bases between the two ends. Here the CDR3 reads CASMWGRMNTEAFF. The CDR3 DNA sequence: TGCGCCAGCATGTGGGGGCGAATGAACACTGAAGCTTTCTTT.

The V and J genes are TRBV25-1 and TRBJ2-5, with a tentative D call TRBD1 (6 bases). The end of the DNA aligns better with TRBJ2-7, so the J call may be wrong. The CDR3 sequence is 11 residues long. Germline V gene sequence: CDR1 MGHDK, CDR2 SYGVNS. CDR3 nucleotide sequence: TGTGCCAGTCAGGGGCGGTACGAGCAGTACTTC. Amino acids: CASQGRYEQYF.

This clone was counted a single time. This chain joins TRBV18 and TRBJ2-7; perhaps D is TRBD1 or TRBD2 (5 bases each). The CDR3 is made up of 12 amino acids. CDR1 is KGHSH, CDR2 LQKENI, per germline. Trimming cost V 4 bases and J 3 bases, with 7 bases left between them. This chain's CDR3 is CASSRDVYEQYF. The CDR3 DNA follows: TGTGCCAGCTCACGGGACGTCTACGAGCAGTACTTC.

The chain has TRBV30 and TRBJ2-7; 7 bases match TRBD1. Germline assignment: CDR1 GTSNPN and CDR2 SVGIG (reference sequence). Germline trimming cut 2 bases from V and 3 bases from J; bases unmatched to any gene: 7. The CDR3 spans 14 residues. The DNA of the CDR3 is TGTGCCTGGAGTCTGGGGACAGCCCTCTACGAGCAGTACTTC. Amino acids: CAWSLGTALYEQYF.

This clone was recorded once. The CDR3 sequence is CATLGDKLAPGELFF. CDR3 nucleotide sequence: TGTGCCACCTTAGGCGATAAACTAGCGCCCGGGGAGCTGTTTTTT. The rearrangement joins TRBV10-3 to TRBJ2-2, with TRBD2 matching over 7 bases. This CDR3 is 15 amino acids long. V shed 10 bases, J shed 6 bases, and the junction held 14 bases outside the gene matches. Germline V gives CDR1 ENHRY, CDR2 SYGVKD.

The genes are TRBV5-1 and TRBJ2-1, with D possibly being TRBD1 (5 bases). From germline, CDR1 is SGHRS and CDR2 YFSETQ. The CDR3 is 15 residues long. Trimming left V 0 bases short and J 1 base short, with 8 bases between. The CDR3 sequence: CASSLGGQSYNEQFF. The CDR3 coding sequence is TGCGCCAGCAGCTTGGGGGGCCAATCCTACAATGAGCAGTTCTTC.

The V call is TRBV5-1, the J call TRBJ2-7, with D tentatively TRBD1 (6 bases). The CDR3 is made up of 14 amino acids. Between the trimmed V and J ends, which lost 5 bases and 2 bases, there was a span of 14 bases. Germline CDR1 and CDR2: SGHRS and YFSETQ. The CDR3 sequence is CASRFAGETYEQYF. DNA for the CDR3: TGCGCCAGCAGGTTTGCAGGGGAGACCTACGAGCAGTACTTC.

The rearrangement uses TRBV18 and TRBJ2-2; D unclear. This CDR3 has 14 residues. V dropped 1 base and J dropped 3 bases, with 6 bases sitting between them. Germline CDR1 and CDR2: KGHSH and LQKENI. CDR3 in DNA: TGTGCCAGCTCACCACTCCCCGACACCGGGGAGCTGTTTTTT. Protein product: CASSPLPDTGELFF.